This TCR beta chain came from a study of cytomegalovirus exposure and HLA in healthy donors (dated by TCRdb to about 2017). Turning to the overall study: According to an earlier analysis of a few hundred of the donors, 150 million to 200 million T cells yielded 120 million or so unique TCR beta sequences and roughly 280 Gb of sequence data. The aim of the study was to test whether cataloging public T cell receptors could identify signatures of past pathogen exposure. Genome-wide SNP genotypes for about 55% of the 666 donors were used in a later genetic analysis, which treated that subset as a discovery cohort. In the later analysis, no new phenotypic data were used to find candidate immune exposures; instead, reliance was placed on TCR beta sequences and their occurrence across donors. A separate validation cohort of 100 to 150 different subjects was used in addition to the roughly 700-subject first cohort. Typing coverage differed by locus: A, B, C, DRB1 and DQB1 were typed in roughly 629-630 donors, DQA1 in 500 to 550, DPA1 in 606, and DPB1 in just under 480. HLA typing covered class I and class II loci at four-digit resolution. On average, around 200,000 unique TCR beta nucleotide sequences were sequenced per donor among a few hundred genotyped donors of the cohort, with 15% to 20% of those sequences being non-productive. In an earlier analysis of several hundred of the donors, high-throughput TCR beta sequencing was used to judge whether each TCR beta V gene segment behaved as functional or pseudogenic. All discovery cohort repertoires had been generated using a single sequencing platform. Of the 300 to 500 genotyped donors, 81% were placed in the genetic ancestry cluster associated with self-reported Caucasian donors. Using immunosequencing, the study profiled T cell repertoires from around 670 subjects and related those repertoires to cytomegalovirus serostatus. To predict cytomegalovirus infection status, the study combined high-throughput TCR immunosequencing, statistical association of individual TCRs with disease status, and machine learning. Four to six DR-DQ haplotypes were handled as single units for association and clustering, since linkage in the cohort was strong. An early release covering 500 to 750 HLA-typed donors comprised approximately 290 gigabases of sequencing data and around 80 million unique TCR sequences. Donor age, sex, ethnicity and CMV serostatus were collected together with the repertoire data. In a later analysis, previously published TCR beta repertoires from 500 to 750 donors were re-analyzed and high-resolution HLA genotyping was added so that TCR occurrence patterns could be studied. Overall results and qualifications from the work: A total of around 150 TCR beta chains were listed by the study as associated with cytomegalovirus. A later analysis found that HLA-associated TCR beta chains were more clonally expanded and had lower generation probabilities than equally common non-associated chains. For the cohort, immune exposure information was limited to CMV serostatus. A group of highly shared sequence variants was considered likely to be a technical artifact of the sequencing pipeline. HLA typing was unavailable for some donors at each locus, so association tests used only the typed subset. Three of the identified cytomegalovirus-associated TCR beta chains were confirmed in vitro to be specific for cytomegalovirus antigens. While some public TCRs were present in many individuals, most TCR sequences turned up only very rarely across donors. Specific HLA alleles were associated with roughly 16,000 TCR beta sequences at a false discovery rate of 0.05 in a later analysis. In both the original and validation cohorts, the classifier was reported to diagnose cytomegalovirus status with high specificity and sensitivity. Presence/absence analyses assumed roughly uniform sequencing depth across donors, an assumption that may not hold. This cohort had only TCR beta chains sequenced, and the lack of alpha or paired-chain data limited which features could be detected. Compared with the approximately 700-donor mean, donors in an Asian-associated ancestry cluster had fewer N-insertions in productive TCRs, according to a later genetic analysis. Broadly in line with IMGT annotations, most TCR beta V segments showed up in productive rearrangements about 90% or about 30% of the time in an earlier analysis of 587 of the donors. It was suggested by the authors that the approach could potentially be generalized to other disease states and immunological phenotypes. According to a later analysis, most CMV-associated TCR beta chains appeared to be HLA-restricted, and the HLA associations seemed to be driven largely by CMV exposure. A later analysis reported that several top co-occurrence clusters appeared linked to parvovirus B19, influenza, CMV and Epstein-Barr virus. V-gene and J-gene trimming of TCR beta chains was associated with a missense DCLRE1C variant in a later genetic analysis, and the association was replicated in an independent cohort. Linkage disequilibrium might explain the correlated functional status among segregating V segments, but an unknown experimental factor could not be ruled out. Because counts were too low, some 16 rarely observed V segments, including chromosome 9 orphons, were excluded from the earlier analysis of around 640 of the donors. A further reported finding was that TCR beta sequences accurately predicted the HLA-A and HLA-B alleles for most subjects in the first cohort. Some IMGT-functional V segments, including TRBV6-2 and TRBV6-3, could not be distinguished by the 87-base-pair reads and were therefore excluded. In a later analysis, the rate of TCR association differed among HLA loci, with DRB1 alleles having the most associated TCRs and HLA-C alleles having the fewest. When HLA alleles, especially DR and DQ, strongly co-occurred, attributing TCR associations to individual alleles was difficult.

The CDR3 runs 15 residues from the cysteine to the phenylalanine. Only CDR3 DNA is held: 45 bases, read in frame from base 1. CDR1 and CDR2 are drawn from the germline V gene (reference sequence): SGHNT, YYREEE. This clone appeared a few times. Its antigen is still unknown. No base-level quality is on record; no much larger clone is a single base apart. The protocol used for the library was the immunoSEQ multiplex PCR assay. For the multiplex PCR, a mixture combining 60 forward primers for TCR Vbeta segments and 13 reverse primers for TCR Jbeta segments was used. The CDR3 region of rearranged TCR beta genes was amplified from genomic DNA with a multiplex PCR assay. Amplified TCR beta libraries were sequenced as 87-base-pair reads on the Illumina HiSeq System. As for the original processing: A later analysis counted about 76 million unique TCR beta chains across the 690 or so repertoires, and 9 million to 14 million of these chains were shared by at least two donors. A nearest-neighbor algorithm error-corrected the raw reads and collapsed the reads into unique sequences, merging closely related sequences to remove PCR and sequencing errors. CDR3 sequences were aligned to IMGT reference sequences to assign V, D and J gene segments. For a sequence to be retained, at least a six-nucleotide match to both a V gene segment and a J gene segment was required. Rearrangements were classified as productive when the CDR3 lacked stop codons and remained in frame with V and J, and all other rearrangements were classified as non-productive. Following IMGT convention, CDR3 was defined as the stretch from the second conserved V-encoded cysteine up to the conserved J-encoded phenylalanine. The earlier analysis of a few hundred of the donors excluded any sequence lacking an unambiguous match to a single V gene segment. An earlier analysis of several hundred of the donors classified V segments as functional when productive rearrangements were above 56.7% and as segregating when the standard deviation between donors was above 5%. To diagnose cytomegalovirus status from the catalog of TCR beta chain sequences, a statistical classification framework was built. A later analysis assigned V and J genes by comparing TCR nucleotide sequences with IMGT/GENE-DB human TR gene sequences. In a later analysis, CDR3 sequences and most-parsimonious VDJ recombination scenarios were assigned using the TCRdist pipeline. In a later analysis, every TCR beta chain was defined by the combination of its CDR3 amino acid sequence and its V-gene family, and reads without a unique V-gene family were dropped. A later analysis removed several hundred highly shared, low-generation-probability nucleotide sequences to deal with suspected cross-contamination and a sequencing artifact. A later analysis calculated a clonal expansion index for each public chain from normalized within-repertoire ranks of inferred template counts. In a later analysis, generation probabilities were computed using a VDJ recombination model fitted to out-of-frame rearrangements, and the results were checked against IGoR. In a later analysis, TCR-TCR, TCR-HLA and TCR-CMV co-occurrence was scored with hypergeometric tests, and a repertoire-size bias correction was applied to TCR pairs. To estimate false discovery rates, a later analysis permuted the HLA or CMV assignments 20 times. A later analysis grouped co-occurring TCRs with DBSCAN, adding TCRdist sequence similarity when clustering within HLA-allele-positive subsets. Repertoires with fewer than 30,000 or more than 120,000 public chains were left out of co-occurrence clustering, as were five repertoires with anomalous nucleotide sharing. Here the immuneACCESS table is served through TCRdb, limited to in-frame sequences with V and J called. Missing clones are a known gap in these copies; in checked studies unresolved V genes cover under half, and the rest lacks a known reason. Clone size and V and J calls were adopted from that table, with D and trimming inferred from the DNA. Across this sample there are some 150,000 clones, with less than 65% seen only once. The ten largest account for 3% of the sample.

The cohort consisted of some 730 healthy bone marrow donors. At the time of sampling, every cohort member was nominally healthy, though immune exposures that went unrecorded were likely present. The donor was CMV seropositive and belonged to the group of more than 250 seropositive cohort members. A peripheral blood sample was collected from each donor, and TCR beta sequencing was performed on peripheral blood mononuclear cells. Genomic DNA extraction from the blood cell samples was performed with the Qiagen DNeasy Blood Extraction Kit. The chain was built from TRBV5-4 and TRBJ2-2; the D gene identity is not certain. The end of the DNA is better explained by TRBJ1-3, so the J call may be wrong. Sequencing was carried out using PBMCs. This clonotype was sampled from a woman aged 25-40 years in good health and CMV-seropositive. Here the CDR3 is given as CASSLGLNSGNTIYF. The DNA sequence is given as TGTGCCAGCAGCTTGGGACTGAACTCTGGAAACACCATATATTTT.